This T cell receptor (beta chain) was identified during a study of T cell repertoires in cytomegalovirus infection (dated by TCRdb to between 2018 and 2021). Broadly, across the study: Alongside well-studied HLA-B-restricted epitopes, the peptide stimulations were aimed at recently identified HLA-C-restricted CMV epitopes, whose presentation resists viral immunomodulation. Because public TCR beta signatures pointed to carriage of CMV infection together with the matching HLA type, the HLA type of each donor mattered for the analysis.

The CDR3 spans 17 residues, from the cysteine through the phenylalanine. The kept DNA is CDR3 alone, 51 bases in frame from the first base. Unmatched junction bases come to 9, with V trimmed by 4 bases and J by 2 bases. From the germline V gene, CDR1 is MNHEY and CDR2 is SVGEGT. What the authors observed across the whole study: The ex vivo response was dominated by HLA-C-restricted CMV-specific TCR beta clonotypes, which also provided the single most frequent clonotype in two of eight donors. In both this cohort and an independent approximately 370-donor cohort, the cumulative frequency of public TCR beta family members distinguished carriers of CMV infection plus the relevant HLA type.

This specimen's treatment or condition label, interpreted: in vitro stimulation with specific CMV peptide epitopes to enrich CMV-specific T cells. The reads were generated on an Illumina HiSeq 1500. TCRdb reanalyzed the raw reads on its own, using fastp at Q25 for trimming and MiXCR for clone calling, and kept in-frame beta chains. A single entry per CDR3 protein holds the most common genes and DNA from its merged rows. In all, the sample holds about a million distinct CDR3 sequences, and around 31% of those were seen once. The ten largest account for over 12% of the sample. Notes on this clonotype: Its antigen remains undetermined. No clone much larger than this one lies a single base away; base qualities are absent.

The sequences come from cultured CD8+ T cells from PBMCs, collected from culture after CMV antigen stimulation. Recombination connected TRBV6-2 or TRBV6-3 to TRBJ2-3; 10 central bases correspond to TRBD2. This receptor was obtained from a human donor in good health (CMV status not recorded). Some clones in this sample may be carry-over from other donors' samples. The CDR3: CASSLLSTSGFTDTQYF. The DNA sequence is TGTGCCAGCAGTTTACTATCGACTAGCGGGTTCACAGATACGCAGTATTTT.